This T cell receptor (beta chain) stems from a study of blood T cells in healthy people across ages. About the study: About one barcoded TCR beta cDNA was captured per two T cells.

Trimming took 0 bases from V and 5 from J; bases not matched to a gene: 2. The CDR3 is 14 amino acids. CDR1 SGHRS and CDR2 YFSETQ come from the germline V gene. The use of a sample-barcoded 5' primer and a J-beta primer mix characterized a second PCR of roughly 6 to 11 cycles. A single record per CDR3 protein comes from TCRdb applying MiXCR to the 5' RACE reads. The sample consists of roughly 500,000 distinct CDR3 sequences, around 24% of them appearing once. This sample also appeared in a second study, on T cells of mothers and their children.

The sample was blood. This chain joins TRBV5-1 and TRBJ2-7, with 10 bases that match TRBD1. This TCR derives from a boy aged 5-17 years in good health. The CDR3 spells CASSLVTGGHEQYF. The CDR3, as DNA: TGCGCCAGCAGCTTGGTGACAGGGGGCCACGAGCAGTACTTC.